The subject of this entry is one TCR beta chain. The antigen remains unidentified. Synthetic TCR analog templates were added to each PCR reaction. Sequenced by immunoSEQ multiplex PCR; TCRdb stores in-frame clones only, minus some. The sample contains around 26,000 clones, 75% to 90% of which appear only once. This specimen belongs to a study of PD-L1 blockade in urothelial cancer. Study information: About 85% of the 29 patients were men whose urothelial cancer was bladder-origin. Specimens of blood held a median count of about 150,000 T cells.

There are 16 residues in the CDR3. V trimming: 1 base; J trimming: 4 bases; junction bases outside the gene matches: 5. Germline V gene data show CDR1 as SGHNT and CDR2 as YYREEE (reference sequence). Whole-study findings and limits: Durable-benefit patients showed greater tumor-associated blood clone expansion at 3 weeks.

The chain joins TRBV5-4 to TRBJ1-4, with TRBD1 matching 9 bases. This receptor was identified in a man aged 55 to 70 with urothelial cancer. The sample in question was PBMCs, obtained around atezolizumab (anti-PD-L1) treatment. This chain's CDR3 is CASSLSRGQGNEKLFF. In DNA form, the CDR3 reads TGTGCCAGCAGCTTGAGTAGGGGACAGGGTAATGAAAAACTGTTTTTT.